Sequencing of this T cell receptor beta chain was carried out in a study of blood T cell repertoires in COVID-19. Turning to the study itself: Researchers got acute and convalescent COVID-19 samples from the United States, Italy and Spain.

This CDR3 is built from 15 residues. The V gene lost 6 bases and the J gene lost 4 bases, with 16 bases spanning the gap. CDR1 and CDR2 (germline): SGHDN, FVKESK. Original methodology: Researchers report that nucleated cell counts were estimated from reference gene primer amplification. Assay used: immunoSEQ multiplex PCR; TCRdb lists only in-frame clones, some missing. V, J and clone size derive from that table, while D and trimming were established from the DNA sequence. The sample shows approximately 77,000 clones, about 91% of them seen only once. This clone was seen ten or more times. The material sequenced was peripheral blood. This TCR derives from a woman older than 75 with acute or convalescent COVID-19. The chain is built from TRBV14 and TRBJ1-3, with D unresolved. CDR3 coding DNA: TGTGCCAGCAGTATTTTTGGAGTCGGCGGAAACACCATATATTTT. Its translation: CASSIFGVGGNTIYF.